The 6 T cell receptor beta chains presented below share a single source sample, sequenced in a study of blood T cell repertoires in COVID-19. The assay was immunoSEQ multiplex PCR, and TCRdb's table has in-frame clones only and misses some. The sample carries 90,000 to 120,000 clones, approximately 82% recorded once. Sequenced sample: peripheral blood. These receptors came from a woman aged 70-85 years with acute or convalescent COVID-19.

The chain is built from TRBV13 and TRBJ1-2, with unresolved D. Germline CDR1 PRHDT, CDR2 FYEKMQ (reference sequence). The CDR3 is 13 residues long. V dropped 1 base and J dropped 6 bases, with 9 bases sitting between them. This CDR3 reads CASSLALGDGYTF. CDR3 nucleotides: TGTGCCAGCAGCTTAGCCCTCGGGGATGGCTACACCTTC.

The rearrangement uses TRBV6-6 and TRBJ2-3; 13 bases line up with TRBD2. Germline V gene lookup returns CDR1 MNHNY and CDR2 SVGAGI (reference sequence). After removal of 6 bases from V and 7 bases from J, the junction contained 7 bases not matched to a gene. The CDR3 has 15 amino acids. The CDR3: CASSRTSGRANTQYF. The CDR3, as DNA: TGTGCCAGCAGCCGTACTAGCGGGAGGGCGAATACGCAGTATTTT.

The CDR3 coding sequence is TGTGCCAGTAGTAAGACTAGCGGGAGGCCTGGGGCCAACGTCCTGACTTTC. Translation gives CASSKTSGRPGANVLTF. The chain uses TRBV19 and TRBJ2-6, with TRBD2 identical over 13 bases. V lost 4 bases to trimming and J lost 2 bases; unmatched junction nucleotides: 2. Germline V gives CDR1 LNHDA, CDR2 SQIVND (reference sequence). There are 17 residues in the CDR3.

The V and J genes are TRBV14 and TRBJ1-6; D uncertain. The CDR3 covers 11 residues. V lost 1 base, J lost 14 bases, and 6 bases lay in between. Germline assignment: CDR1 SGHDN and CDR2 FVKESK. The CDR3 region has the DNA TGTGCCAGCAGCCAAGTCAGTACCCTCCACTTT. Translated: CASSQVSTLHF.

The rearrangement joins TRBV20-1 to TRBJ1-3; 8 bases align to TRBD1. CDR3 length: 14 amino acids. Germline CDR1 and CDR2: DFQATT and SNEGSKA (reference sequence). V was clipped by 3 bases and J by 3 bases; unmatched bases: 4. The chain's CDR3 is CSASARGLGNTIYF. The CDR3 DNA is TGCAGTGCTAGTGCCAGGGGGCTTGGAAACACCATATATTTT.

The chain joins TRBV3-1 (or the pseudogene TRBV3-2) to TRBJ2-1; the D gene is possibly TRBD2 (6 bases). The V and J ends lost 0 bases and 6 bases respectively, with 15 bases between them. The CDR3 runs 16 residues. Germline loops: CDR1 LGHDT, CDR2 YNNKEL (reference sequence). In nucleotides, the CDR3 is TGTGCCAGCAGCCAAGAGGGCGTCGGGAGTGGCAATGAGCAGTTCTTC. This codes for CASSQEGVGSGNEQFF.